Presented here are 25 T cell receptor beta chains from one specimen sequenced in a study of cytomegalovirus exposure and HLA in healthy donors. Primers included in the PCR were 60 Vbeta and 13 Jbeta primers. The method was immunoSEQ multiplex PCR; TCRdb's version includes in-frame clones alone and lacks a portion of them. The sample records roughly 54,000 clones, about 80% being singletons. The sample taken for sequencing was PBMCs. These receptors were taken from a man between 45 and 60 years old in good health and CMV-seronegative.

The V gene is TRBV27, the J gene TRBJ1-5; D gene unclear. In germline, CDR1 is MNHEY, CDR2 SMNVEV (reference sequence). CDR3 length: 16 amino acids. Trimming removed 2 bases at V and 0 bases at J, with 11 bases between. The CDR3 DNA follows: TGTGCCAGCAGTTTACAGGCTCCATATAGCAATCAGCCCCAGCATTTT. Its translation: CASSLQAPYSNQPQHF.

V is TRBV11-2 and J is TRBJ1-1; D gene ambiguous. This CDR3 has 13 amino acids. CDR1 is SGHAT, CDR2 FQNNGV, per germline. Trimming took 1 base from V and 2 from J, leaving 5 bases between them. Here the CDR3 reads CASSLVHNTEAFF. The CDR3 DNA reads as TGTGCCAGCAGCTTAGTACACAACACTGAAGCTTTCTTT.

This clone was detected only once. The rearrangement uses TRBV27 and TRBJ2-2; 9 bases are shared with TRBD1. After removal of 7 bases from V and 5 bases from J, the junction contained 14 bases not matched to a gene. The CDR3 totals 17 residues. Per the germline V gene, CDR1 is MNHEY and CDR2 is SMNVEV (reference sequence). For the CDR3, the DNA is TGTGCCAGCAATCCCGACCCGGGACAGGGCGTTACCGGGGAGCTGTTTTTT. It codes for CASNPDPGQGVTGELFF.

V usage is TRBV2 and J usage is TRBJ2-7; TRBD1 aligns across 10 bases. The V segment lost 4 bases and the J segment 6 bases; nucleotides outside the gene matches: 9. CDR1 SNHLY and CDR2 FYNNEI come from the germline V gene. This CDR3 region has 15 residues. The CDR3 loop is CASSATGTGATEQYF. The CDR3 nucleotides are TGTGCCAGCAGTGCGACCGGGACAGGGGCGACCGAGCAGTACTTC.

This sequence joins TRBV9 and TRBJ2-3, with 9 bases identical to TRBD1. V dropped 2 bases and J dropped 2; count of bases not matched to a gene: 3. The CDR3 spans 15 residues. Germline CDR1 SGDLS, CDR2 YYNGEE. The DNA of the CDR3 is TGTGCCAGCAGCGTGGGACAGGGTGTCACAGATACGCAGTATTTT. It is translated as CASSVGQGVTDTQYF.

The chain employs TRBV11-2 and TRBJ2-2; 10 bases agree with TRBD1. With 3 bases clipped from V and 4 bases from J, the junction kept 8 bases outside the gene matches. The length of the CDR3 is 17 residues. From germline, CDR1 is SGHAT and CDR2 FQNNGV. CDR3 amino acids: CASSFNRDRGSTGELFF. The CDR3 bases are TGTGCCAGCAGCTTCAATCGGGACAGGGGCAGCACCGGGGAGCTGTTTTTT.

The CDR3 here is CASSLGQAYGYTF. The CDR3 coding sequence is TGTGCCAGCAGTTTGGGACAGGCCTATGGCTACACCTTC. The chain employs TRBV6-1 and TRBJ1-2; TRBD1 agrees at 8 bases. V lost 5 bases and J lost 4; bases outside the gene matches: 3. This CDR3 region has 13 residues. Germline assignment: CDR1 MNHNS and CDR2 SASEGT.

The chain employs TRBV11-2 and TRBJ2-3; weak D call: TRBD2 (5 bases). Germline V gene data show CDR1 as SGHAT and CDR2 as FQNNGV. V was clipped by 5 bases and J by 13 bases, with 16 bases between them. The CDR3 has 12 residues. In nucleotides, the CDR3 is TGTGCCAGCAGCCTTTTAGTAGCGAGAAAGTATTTT. Translation: CASSLLVARKYF.

The V and J genes are TRBV19 and TRBJ2-5, with TRBD2 matching 11 bases. The V and J ends lost 1 base and 2 bases, in that order; junction bases with no gene match: 3. The CDR3 consists of 16 residues. Germline V gene sequence: CDR1 LNHDA, CDR2 SQIVND (reference sequence). The CDR3 nucleotides read TGTGCCAGTAGTATAGTAGCGGGGGGGCCTCAAGAGACCCAGTACTTC. Translated, it gives CASSIVAGGPQETQYF.

This sequence joins TRBV29-1 and TRBJ2-1; 10 bases map to TRBD1. The CDR3 runs to 13 residues. Trimming cost V 4 bases and J 7 bases; bases outside gene matches: 4. Germline lookup yields CDR1 SQVTM and CDR2 ANQGSEA. CDR3 residues: CSVGDRGGNEQFF. The CDR3 DNA follows: TGCAGCGTTGGGGACAGGGGAGGGAATGAGCAGTTCTTC.

The chain employs TRBV5-1 and TRBJ1-1, with D perhaps matching TRBD1 (6 bases). V was trimmed by 2 bases and J by 0 bases, leaving 14 bases between them. From germline, CDR1 is SGHRS and CDR2 YFSETQ. CDR3 size: 16 residues. The CDR3 reads CASSFRQAALNTEAFF. CDR3 bases: TGCGCCAGCAGCTTCCGACAGGCGGCCTTGAACACTGAAGCTTTCTTT.

The chain is built from TRBV27 and TRBJ1-4; D is unresolved. Deletions cut 6 bases from V and 7 bases from J, with 6 bases between. Germline values: CDR1 MNHEY, CDR2 SMNVEV (reference sequence). The CDR3 covers 11 residues. Here the CDR3 DNA reads TGTGCCAGCAGACTCGGTGAAAAACTGTTTTTT. Its protein is CASRLGEKLFF.

The gene calls are TRBV14 and TRBJ1-6; the D is unclear. V shed 1 base and J shed 10 bases, with 11 bases lying between them. CDR1 and CDR2 from the germline V gene are SGHDN and FVKESK. CDR3 length equals 14 residues. The CDR3 region is CASSQGERVSPLHF. The CDR3 DNA reads TGTGCCAGCAGCCAAGGAGAGAGGGTATCACCCCTCCACTTT.

The chain employs TRBV9 and TRBJ2-1; 13 bases align to TRBD2. Germline CDR1 is SGDLS and CDR2 is YYNGEE. The V gene end was trimmed by 3 bases and the J gene end by 7 bases; junction bases not matched to a gene: 7. The CDR3 spans 16 residues. The CDR3 here is CASSDTSGGAWNEQFF. The CDR3 DNA reads as TGTGCCAGCAGCGACACTAGCGGGGGGGCTTGGAATGAGCAGTTCTTC.

The V and J genes are TRBV7-3 and TRBJ2-6, with a weak D call TRBD2 (6 bases). The germline V gene has CDR1 SGHTA and CDR2 FQGTGA. The V end lost 5 bases, the J end lost 0 bases, and 11 bases lay between the germline ends. This CDR3 region has 16 residues. Here the CDR3 reads CASSPTGGSGANVLTF. The CDR3 DNA reads TGTGCCAGCAGCCCAACCGGGGGCTCTGGGGCCAACGTCCTGACTTTC.

This clone was detected a few times. The chain couples TRBV5-6 to TRBJ2-6; the D is unclear. V gave up 4 bases and J gave up 2 bases, with 13 bases separating them. The length of the CDR3 is 16 residues. CDR1 SGHDT and CDR2 YYEEEE come from the germline V gene. The CDR3 region is CASSNPLVAGANVLTF. The DNA of the CDR3 is TGTGCCAGCAGCAACCCCCTAGTGGCTGGGGCCAACGTCCTGACTTTC. The entire variable domain, with the rest obtained from reference TRBV5-6 and TRBJ2-6, is as follows: DAGVTQSPTHLIKTRGQQVTLRCSPKSGHDTVSWYQQALGQGPQFIFQYYEEEERQRGNFPDRFSGHQFPNYSSELNVNALLLGDSALYLCASSNPLVAGANVLTFGAGSRLTVL.

The V call is TRBV7-5, the J call TRBJ2-7; the DNA was not compared with TRBD1, the D call given in the table. TRBV7-5 is marked as a pseudogene. The CDR3 sequence is 12 residues long. The CDR3 spells CVRPTDSGEQYF. CDR3 nucleotide sequence: TGTGTCCGCCCCACCGACAGTGGGGAGCAGTACTTC.

V gene TRBV6-1 combines with J gene TRBJ2-7; 7 bases are a match to TRBD2. The CDR3 is made up of 18 amino acids. After removal of 3 bases from V and 0 bases from J, the junction contained 14 bases not matched to a gene. CDR1 and CDR2 from the germline V gene are MNHNS and SASEGT. The CDR3 DNA is TGTGCCAGCAGTGATCGCGGGGGAACGACAAGGAGCTCCTACGAGCAGTACTTC. Its translation: CASSDRGGTTRSSYEQYF.

The chain recombines TRBV19 with TRBJ1-6; TRBD1 agrees at 7 bases. The CDR3 has 16 amino acids. Unmatched junction bases numbered 9, after V lost 4 bases and J lost 6 bases. Germline V lookup: CDR1 LNHDA, CDR2 SQIVND (reference sequence). CDR3 residues: CASSTPSDRVNSPLHF. The CDR3 DNA follows: TGTGCCAGTAGTACGCCATCCGACAGGGTTAATTCACCCCTCCACTTT.

This chain links TRBV4-3 with TRBJ2-3, with 14 bases aligning to TRBD2. This CDR3 has 18 residues. Germline CDR1 reads LGHNA; CDR2 reads YSLEER. With 3 bases clipped from V and 0 bases from J, the junction kept 5 bases outside the gene matches. CDR3 sequence: CASSHGLAGGISTDTQYF. In nucleotides, the CDR3 is TGCGCCAGCAGCCATGGACTAGCGGGGGGTATTAGCACAGATACGCAGTATTTT.

Here the CDR3 reads CASSDLTEQYF. The DNA for the CDR3 is TGTGCCAGCAGTGACCTGACTGAGCAGTACTTC. This chain links TRBV6-1 with TRBJ2-7; D ambiguous. The germline V gene has CDR1 MNHNS and CDR2 SASEGT. This CDR3 spans 11 amino acids. V shed 3 bases and J shed 7 bases, with 7 bases lying between them.

This sequence joins TRBV15 and TRBJ1-2; D perhaps matches TRBD1 (5 bases). The ends were cut back, 5 bases at V and 13 bases at J, with 20 bases in the middle. The CDR3 is 13 amino acids. Looked up from germline, CDR1 is LNHNV and CDR2 is YYDKDF (reference sequence). CDR3 in amino acids: CATSGGSGAAGTF. In nucleotides, the CDR3 is TGTGCCACCAGCGGGGGGAGTGGGGCCGCCGGCACCTTC.

This chain links TRBV29-1 with TRBJ2-3; a weak D match, TRBD1 (5 bases). Germline CDR1 SQVTM, CDR2 ANQGSEA. CDR3 size: 15 residues. V lost 7 bases and J lost 4, with 21 bases in between. CDR3 nucleotides: TGCAGCGCTTCTGACCAGGGAAGAACGGCAGATACGCAGTATTTT. It yields the protein CSASDQGRTADTQYF.

The V and J genes are TRBV30 and TRBJ2-6, with D tentatively TRBD1 (6 bases). Trimming took 2 bases from V and 4 from J, leaving 18 bases between them. Germline loops: CDR1 GTSNPN, CDR2 SVGIG (reference sequence). The CDR3 covers 17 residues. CDR3: CAWSTPTGLRGANVLTF. CDR3 bases: TGTGCCTGGAGTACGCCAACAGGGTTAAGAGGGGCCAACGTCCTGACTTTC.

The CDR3 loop reads CASERAFYNEQFF. CDR3 DNA sequence: TGTGCCAGCGAGCGAGCTTTTTACAATGAGCAGTTCTTC. This chain links TRBV25-1 with TRBJ2-1; no clear D. Trimming took 8 bases from V and 4 from J, leaving 12 bases between them. The CDR3 covers 13 residues. CDR1 and CDR2 (germline): MGHDK, SYGVNS.